These 19 T cell receptor beta chains share one sample of origin, sequenced in a study of cytomegalovirus exposure and HLA in healthy donors. PCR amplification relied on 60 Vbeta primers (plus 13 Jbeta primers). Sequencing used immunoSEQ multiplex PCR; TCRdb keeps in-frame clones, though not all of them. The sample has roughly 120,000 clones; roughly two thirds are singletons. Sequencing was performed on PBMCs. These TCRs come from a middle-aged man in good health and CMV-seronegative.

Details on this clone: Other DNA sequences in this sample translate to the same CDR3. The genes are TRBV9 and TRBJ2-3; 11 positions agree with TRBD2. Germline V gene data show CDR1 as SGDLS and CDR2 as YYNGEE. The CDR3 loop spans 16 amino acids. The V and J ends lost 2 bases and 3 bases, in that order; junction bases with no gene match: 5. The CDR3 bases are TGTGCCAGCAGCGTTAGCGGGGGGGGCGGTACAGATACGCAGTATTTT. It encodes CASSVSGGGGTDTQYF.

The gene calls are TRBV15 and TRBJ2-7; no firm D call. CDR3 length: 16 residues. With 1 base removed from V and 3 bases from J, the gap between germline ends came to 16 bases. From germline, CDR1 is LNHNV and CDR2 YYDKDF (reference sequence). The chain's CDR3 is CATSRGQSLGLYEQYF. The CDR3 nucleotides are TGTGCCACCAGCAGAGGTCAGTCCCTTGGGCTCTACGAGCAGTACTTC.

V usage is TRBV14 and J usage is TRBJ2-5; tentative D call: TRBD2 (6 bases). The CDR3 totals 15 residues. V was trimmed by 4 bases and J by 0 bases, leaving 12 bases between them. Germline CDR1 is SGHDN and CDR2 is FVKESK. The DNA of the CDR3 is TGTGCCAGCAGCCCGCAAGGAGGGTACCAAGAGACCCAGTACTTC. Its protein product is CASSPQGGYQETQYF.

This chain links TRBV4-3 with TRBJ1-2, with a weak D call TRBD1 (6 bases). Germline assignment: CDR1 LGHNA and CDR2 YSLEER. The CDR3 consists of 15 residues. V was pared by 0 bases and J by 7 bases, with 15 bases between. The CDR3 DNA sequence: TGCGCCAGCAGCCAAGATTTTGCAGGGGATCTTGGCTACACCTTC. Amino acid sequence: CASSQDFAGDLGYTF.

This clone was recorded a few times. The rearrangement uses TRBV7-6 and TRBJ2-1; a weak D match, TRBD2 (5 bases). The CDR3 spans 14 residues. Germline V CDR1 and CDR2: SGHVS, FNYEAQ. Trimming pared 3 bases from V and 8 bases from J, leaving 14 bases between. The CDR3 DNA is TGTGCCAGCAGCTTTTCTCATAGCGTCGATGAGCAGTTCTTC. This codes for CASSFSHSVDEQFF.

The chain couples TRBV14 to TRBJ2-3; perhaps TRBD2 as D (7 bases). Germline values: CDR1 SGHDN, CDR2 FVKESK. V lost 4 bases, J lost 4 bases, and 15 bases lay in between. There are 15 residues in the CDR3. CDR3 loop: CASSPGGGQADTQYF. The CDR3 nucleotides read TGTGCCAGCAGCCCTGGGGGGGGGCAGGCAGATACGCAGTATTTT.

The rearrangement links TRBV11-2 to TRBJ1-2; a possible D gene is TRBD1 (5 bases). CDR3 length: 13 amino acids. Trimming pared 4 bases from V and 2 bases from J, leaving 8 bases between. CDR1 and CDR2 from the germline V gene are SGHAT and FQNNGV. The CDR3 loop reads CASSSTANYGYTF. The CDR3 bases are TGTGCCAGCAGCTCGACAGCGAACTATGGCTACACCTTC.

The J gene is TRBJ2-1, the V gene TRBV19; 9 bases are a match to TRBD2. V was pared by 5 bases and J by 7 bases, with 6 bases of the junction left unmatched. From germline, CDR1 is LNHDA and CDR2 SQIVND (reference sequence). This CDR3 has 14 amino acids. The chain's CDR3 is CASSWGTSMNEQFF. The CDR3 bases are TGTGCCAGTAGTTGGGGGACTAGCATGAATGAGCAGTTCTTC.

This chain joins TRBV6-6 and TRBJ1-1; no reliable D call. Germline V gene data show CDR1 as MNHNY and CDR2 as SVGAGI (reference sequence). The V gene lost 2 bases and the J gene lost 7 bases, with 20 bases spanning the gap. This CDR3 comprises 16 residues. The CDR3 DNA reads TGTGCCAGCAGTTACGGTAGCTTGCGGGATCGGGGTGAAGCTTTCTTT. Translation: CASSYGSLRDRGEAFF.

The rearrangement joins TRBV7-8 to TRBJ2-4; D may be TRBD1 (5 bases). The CDR3 spans 14 residues. With 4 bases removed from V and 8 bases from J, the gap between germline ends came to 15 bases. Germline CDR1 reads SGHVS; CDR2 reads FQNEAQ. The CDR3 DNA is TGTGCCAGCAGCTCCATCGACAGTGGCGACATTCAGTACTTC. Protein: CASSSIDSGDIQYF.

This clone occurred once. The chain carries TRBV19 and TRBJ2-5; 8 nucleotides line up with TRBD1. Germline values: CDR1 LNHDA, CDR2 SQIVND (reference sequence). V lost 5 bases to trimming and J lost 4 bases; unmatched junction nucleotides: 18. There are 18 residues in the CDR3. The CDR3 sequence is CASSPTSLRGLFSETQYF. In nucleotides, the CDR3 is TGTGCCAGTAGTCCCACGAGCCTCAGGGGGCTATTTTCAGAGACCCAGTACTTC.

The chain carries TRBV28 and TRBJ1-5; 8 nucleotides align to TRBD1. The CDR3 has 16 amino acids. Trimming took 4 bases from V and 5 from J; bases not matched to a gene: 10. Germline V CDR1 and CDR2: MDHEN, SYDVKM. CDR3 loop: CASSWTNDRGYQPQHF. CDR3 DNA sequence: TGTGCCAGCAGTTGGACCAACGACAGGGGATATCAGCCCCAGCATTTT.

The gene calls are TRBV7-6 and TRBJ1-2; 10 nucleotides agree with TRBD1. The CDR3 loop spans 15 amino acids. CDR1 and CDR2 from the germline V gene are SGHVS and FNYEAQ. V shed 0 bases, J shed 4 bases, and the junction held 2 bases outside the gene matches. The chain's CDR3 is CASSLAGQGTYGYTF. CDR3 DNA sequence: TGTGCCAGCAGCTTAGCGGGACAGGGGACCTATGGCTACACCTTC.

The chain couples TRBV28 to TRBJ1-5; 8 bases align to TRBD1. The CDR3 is 15 amino acids. J was trimmed by 5 bases and V by 8 bases; bases with no gene match: 11. Per the germline V gene, CDR1 is MDHEN and CDR2 is SYDVKM. The CDR3 is CASRQGTGLHQPQHF. CDR3 nucleotides: TGTGCCAGCCGACAGGGGACTGGGCTCCATCAGCCCCAGCATTTT.

The chain is built from TRBV19 and TRBJ1-5, with D maybe TRBD1 (6 bases). Germline assignment: CDR1 LNHDA and CDR2 SQIVND (reference sequence). CDR3 length: 17 amino acids. V was trimmed by 5 bases and J by 3 bases, leaving 20 bases between them. The DNA for the CDR3 is TGTGCCAGTAGTCGATTTGCAGGGGAAGCCCCCAATCAGCCCCAGCATTTT. It yields the protein CASSRFAGEAPNQPQHF.

The J gene is TRBJ2-5, the V gene TRBV15; 8 nucleotides align to TRBD2. CDR1 is LNHNV and CDR2 is YYDKDF in the germline V gene (reference sequence). The CDR3 extends over 16 amino acids. V was pared by 4 bases and J by 5 bases, with 12 bases of the junction left unmatched. The CDR3 DNA sequence: TGTGCCACCAGCACCCGGGAAGGTAGCGGGATTGAGACCCAGTACTTC. Translated: CATSTREGSGIETQYF.

The rearrangement links TRBV7-9 to TRBJ2-5; 7 bases fit TRBD1. V trimming: 5 bases; J trimming: 5 bases; junction bases outside the gene matches: 20. The CDR3 has 18 amino acids. CDR1 is SEHNR, CDR2 FQNEAQ, per germline (reference sequence). The CDR3 DNA reads TGTGCCAGCAGCAACACTCTCCCCTCGGGACAGACGGGGGAGACCCAGTACTTC. This encodes CASSNTLPSGQTGETQYF.

V is TRBV28 and J is TRBJ2-7; a weak D match, TRBD2 (6 bases). The V and J ends lost 3 bases and 0 bases respectively, with 12 bases between them. In germline, CDR1 is MDHEN, CDR2 SYDVKM. CDR3 length: 15 residues. In DNA, the CDR3 is TGTGCCAGCAGTTTCTTTGGGGGGAGCTCCTACGAGCAGTACTTC. Translated, it gives CASSFFGGSSYEQYF.

The chain is built from TRBV5-1 and TRBJ2-5; D is ambiguous. The J call is uncertain, as TRBJ2-7 better fits the DNA end. The CDR3 has 13 residues. The germline gives CDR1 SGHRS, CDR2 YFSETQ. The CDR3 region is CASSFSSNYEQYF. In DNA, the CDR3 is TGCGCCAGCAGCTTTTCCTCGAACTACGAGCAGTACTTC.